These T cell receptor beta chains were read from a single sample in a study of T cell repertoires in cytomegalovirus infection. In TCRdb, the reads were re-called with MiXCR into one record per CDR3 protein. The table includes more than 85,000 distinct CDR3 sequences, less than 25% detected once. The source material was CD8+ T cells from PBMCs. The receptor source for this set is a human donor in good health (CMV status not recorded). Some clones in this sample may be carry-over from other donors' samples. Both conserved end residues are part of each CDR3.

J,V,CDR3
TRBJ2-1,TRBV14,CASSPSGYWDNEQFF
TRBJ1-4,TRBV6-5,CASSYSRRPATNEKLFF
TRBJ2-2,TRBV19,CASTSGFNTGELFF
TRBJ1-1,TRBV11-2,CASSPGDTGWSTEAFF
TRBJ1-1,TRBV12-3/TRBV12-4,CASSLGGPGTEAFF
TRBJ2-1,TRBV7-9,CASSLTWGEQFF
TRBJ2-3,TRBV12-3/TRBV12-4,CASSLQLSTDTQYF
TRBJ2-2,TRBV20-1,CSALDMSSGELFF
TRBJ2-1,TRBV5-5,CASSLWDRVNEQFF
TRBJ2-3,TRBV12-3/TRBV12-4,CASSTTGTSGSRGVFDTQYF
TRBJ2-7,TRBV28,CASSSLARSEQYF
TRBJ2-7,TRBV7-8,CASAGQGNLWEQYF
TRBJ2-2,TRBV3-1,CASSQARSMNTGELFF
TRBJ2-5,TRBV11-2,CASSLVGQGYQETQYF
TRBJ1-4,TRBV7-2,CASSFIFPEKLFF
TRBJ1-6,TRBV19,CASSMDSFSYNSPLHF
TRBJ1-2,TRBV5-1,CASSFARSGGYGYTF
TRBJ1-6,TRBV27,CASSPQDRAYNSPLHF
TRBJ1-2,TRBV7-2,CASSQSVIGGYTF
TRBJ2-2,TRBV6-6,CASGYDRETGELFF
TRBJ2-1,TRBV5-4,CASSFRGAGEQFF
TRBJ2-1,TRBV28,CASSRLVSSYNEQFF
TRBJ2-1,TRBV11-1,CASSLVGLAGGRVENEQFF
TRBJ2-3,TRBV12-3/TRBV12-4,CASSETSSADTQYF
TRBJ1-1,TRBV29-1,CSVPGTVNTEAFF
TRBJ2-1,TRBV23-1,CASIPGPAYNEQFF
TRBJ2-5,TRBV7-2,CASSLGGLAVLQETQYF
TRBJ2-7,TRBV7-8,CASSRPRGLAGSSYEQYF
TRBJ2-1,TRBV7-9,CASSPNPTSGSRYNEQFF
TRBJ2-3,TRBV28,CASSPGPYGDTQYF
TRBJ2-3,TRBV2,CASRSLRDDFPADTQYF
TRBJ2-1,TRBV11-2,CASSLGGLLEQFF
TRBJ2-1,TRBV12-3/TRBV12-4,CASSPRTSGHNEQFF
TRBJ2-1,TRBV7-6,CASSSQVGYNEQFF
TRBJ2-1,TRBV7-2,CASRLAGEQFF
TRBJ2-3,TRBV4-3,CASSQERDFTDTQYF
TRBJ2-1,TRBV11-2,CASSLDPRRYEQFF
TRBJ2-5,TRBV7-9,CASSLDRVWETQYF
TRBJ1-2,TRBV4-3,CASKSGTGGAYGYTF
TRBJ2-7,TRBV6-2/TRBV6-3,CASLSGRDRVADYEQYF
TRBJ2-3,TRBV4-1,CASRPPGGGEHSTDTQYF
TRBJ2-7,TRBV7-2,CASSLSQVEQYF
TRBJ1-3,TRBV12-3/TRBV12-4,CASGGNTIYF
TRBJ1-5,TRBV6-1,CASSERETQHF
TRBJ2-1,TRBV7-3,CASSHVAGGQGNEQFF
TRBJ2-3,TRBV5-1,CASSLSGGYVDTQYF
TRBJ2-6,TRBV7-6,CASSVTGQGRRSGANVLTF
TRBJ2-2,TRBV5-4,CASSLVQGNTGELFF
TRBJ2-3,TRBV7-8,CASSTTSAITDTQYF